These 13 T cell receptor beta chains share one sample of origin, sequenced in a study of cytomegalovirus exposure and HLA in healthy donors. 60 Vbeta and 13 Jbeta primers were used in PCR. The repertoire was sequenced with immunoSEQ multiplex PCR; TCRdb's copy has only in-frame clones and lacks some. Of roughly 150,000 clones in the sample, approximately 80% were seen once. Sample: PBMCs. Source of these receptors: a woman aged 40 to 50 in good health and CMV-seronegative.

This sequence joins TRBV5-1 and TRBJ2-3; 7 bases align to TRBD2. CDR1 is SGHRS and CDR2 is YFSETQ in the germline V gene. The CDR3 runs to 15 residues. Unmatched junction bases numbered 3, after V lost 0 bases and J lost 2 bases. The CDR3 DNA is TGCGCCAGCAGCTTGGCGGGGGGAGTCACAGATACGCAGTATTTT. Translated: CASSLAGGVTDTQYF.

The chain recombines TRBV7-2 with TRBJ1-1, with 7 bases matching TRBD1. Germline lookup yields CDR1 SGHTA and CDR2 FQGNSA. This CDR3 has 14 residues. The trim removed 4 bases at V and 0 bases at J, leaving 2 bases unmatched. DNA of the CDR3: TGTGCCAGCAGCTACCAGGGGGTGAACACTGAAGCTTTCTTT. Translated: CASSYQGVNTEAFF.

This chain uses TRBV5-1 with TRBJ2-7, with TRBD2 matching over 12 bases. Trimming took 4 bases from V and 6 from J; bases not matched to a gene: 11. Germline V gene sequence: CDR1 SGHRS, CDR2 YFSETQ. This CDR3 has 16 residues. The CDR3 region is CASSVGGLAGRGEQYF. CDR3 DNA sequence: TGCGCCAGCAGCGTGGGCGGACTAGCGGGACGGGGCGAGCAGTACTTC.

The chain combines TRBV13 with TRBJ1-1; D gene unclear. CDR1 is PRHDT and CDR2 is FYEKMQ in the germline V gene (reference sequence). The germline V and J ends were trimmed by 3 bases and 5 bases, with 7 bases remaining between them. CDR3 length equals 12 residues. CDR3 sequence (DNA): TGTGCCAGCAGCTTTGAGGTAACTGAAGCTTTCTTT. Translating it yields CASSFEVTEAFF.

The rearrangement links TRBV9 to TRBJ2-1, with TRBD2 matching 8 bases. V lost 3 bases to trimming and J lost 4 bases; unmatched junction nucleotides: 12. The CDR3 covers 17 residues. Germline loops: CDR1 SGDLS, CDR2 YYNGEE. The CDR3 DNA is TGTGCCAGCAGCGAGGGACTAGTGGGAGCTCGTTACAATGAGCAGTTCTTC. This codes for CASSEGLVGARYNEQFF.

This clone was found a few times. This chain links TRBV6-1 with TRBJ1-1; D possibly corresponds to TRBD1 (5 bases). CDR1 and CDR2 from the germline V gene are MNHNS and SASEGT. V was cut by 4 bases and J by 1 base, with 7 bases left in between. CDR3 length: 13 residues. This CDR3 reads CASSGRGNTEAFF. The DNA of the CDR3 is TGTGCCAGCAGTGGTAGGGGGAACACTGAAGCTTTCTTT.

This clone is a singleton in its sample. The chain is built from TRBV2 and TRBJ1-2, with D uncertain. The CDR3 runs 13 residues. V gave up 6 bases and J gave up 1 base, with 9 bases separating them. Germline CDR1 SNHLY, CDR2 FYNNEI. CDR3 nucleotide sequence: TGTGCCAGCAGCCGTGGAGTTAACTATGGCTACACCTTC. It is translated as CASSRGVNYGYTF.

This chain uses TRBV5-1 with TRBJ1-1; D is possibly TRBD1 (5 bases). The CDR3 has 14 residues. The V and J ends lost 4 bases and 2 bases respectively, with 12 bases between them. CDR1 and CDR2 (germline): SGHRS, YFSETQ. DNA for the CDR3: TGCGCCAGCAGCGAGTTACAGGATAACACTGAAGCTTTCTTT. Translation gives CASSELQDNTEAFF.

The rearrangement links TRBV11-2 to TRBJ2-2; 10 bases align to TRBD1. The CDR3 is 15 amino acids. V gave up 5 bases and J gave up 5 bases; unmatched junction bases: 5. CDR1 and CDR2 from the germline V gene are SGHAT and FQNNGV. CDR3 region: CASSHGTGVTGELFF. For the CDR3, the DNA is TGTGCCAGCAGCCATGGGACAGGGGTAACCGGGGAGCTGTTTTTT.

The rearrangement links TRBV2 to TRBJ2-7; 7 nucleotides match TRBD1. CDR3 length equals 14 residues. Trimming at V came to 6 bases and at J to 0 bases, leaving 5 bases not matched to a gene. Germline CDR1 and CDR2: SNHLY and FYNNEI. The CDR3 spells CASSPDRSSYEQYF. The CDR3 coding sequence is TGTGCCAGCAGCCCGGACAGGAGCTCCTACGAGCAGTACTTC.

The V and J genes are TRBV27 and TRBJ2-7; 7 bases match TRBD1. The CDR3 length is 13 residues. Losses at the gene ends were 6 bases for V and 1 base for J; bases not matched to a gene: 3. Germline V gene lookup returns CDR1 MNHEY and CDR2 SMNVEV (reference sequence). The CDR3 DNA reads TGTGCCAGCAGATCGACAGGGTCCTACGAGCAGTACTTC. It specifies CASRSTGSYEQYF.

The V gene is TRBV7-9, the J gene TRBJ2-7, with 8 bases aligning to TRBD1. The CDR3 is made up of 14 amino acids. Trimming cost V 7 bases and J 3 bases; bases outside gene matches: 8. The germline gives CDR1 SEHNR, CDR2 FQNEAQ (reference sequence). CDR3 sequence (DNA): TGTGCCAGCACCTTGGGACAGGTTGACTACGAGCAGTACTTC. This translates into CASTLGQVDYEQYF. Supplemented by reference TRBV7-9 and TRBJ2-7, the full variable domain reads DTGVSQNPRHKITKRGQNVTFRCDPISEHNRLYWYRQTLGQGPEFLTYFQNEAQLEKSRLLSDRFSAERPKGSFSTLEIQRTEQGDSAMYLCASTLGQVDYEQYFGPGTRLTVT.

The V gene is TRBV6-5, the J gene TRBJ2-5; TRBD2 might be the D (7 bases). The CDR3 consists of 16 residues. CDR1 and CDR2 (germline): MNHEY, SVGAGI. Trimming removed 0 bases from V and 1 base from J, with 12 bases in between. The CDR3 coding sequence is TGTGCCAGCAGTTACTCGCGAGGGGGGGGCCAAGAGACCCAGTACTTC. Amino acid sequence: CASSYSRGGGQETQYF.